This TCR beta chain appears in the sequencing data of a study of T cell clonality in common variable immunodeficiency. Study-wide points: TCRbeta clonality was increased in CVID versus healthy controls.

Libraries were prepared by immunoSEQ multiplex PCR; TCRdb keeps only in-frame clonotypes and omits some of them. The data show about 35,000 clones, none appearing only once, with roughly 8.9% held by the ten largest. This CDR3 is 15 amino acids long. Trimming took 0 bases from V and 2 from J, leaving 10 bases between them. Germline CDR1 reads MNHNS; CDR2 reads SASEGT. This clone was observed many times. Its antigen is unidentified. The read ends 3 residues shy of where the CDR3 ends; the end is completed using the germline J gene. Sequences were obtained from peripheral blood mononuclear cells. The sequence derives from a person aged 18 to 70 in good health. The genes are TRBV6-1 and TRBJ1-2; D perhaps matches TRBD1 (5 bases). The sequenced CDR3 bases are TGTGCCAGCAGTGAAGCAAACAGGATCAACTATGGC. Translated: CASSEANRINYG. The whole CDR3 protein is CASSEANRINYGYTF.